These T cell receptor beta chains were read from a single sample in a study of T cells in Graves' hyperthyroidism and ophthalmopathy. TCRdb fed the multiplex PCR reads into MiXCR, producing one record per CDR3 protein. The sample lists roughly 640,000 distinct CDR3 sequences, roughly 16% seen once, with more than 3% in the top ten. Sequenced material: blood. The receptor set was obtained from a woman aged 35 to 49 with Graves' ophthalmopathy. The CDR3 runs from the conserved cysteine through the conserved F or W. The order of the fields is D gene, clone size, J gene, V gene, CDR3 length, CDR3 DNA, CDR3 protein. A D gene is named only where the DNA matches it firmly. Clone size is shown for a subset of rows, as once, few, many or a class of expanded clone.

.,many,TRBJ2-7,TRBV5-1,13,TGCGCCAGCAGCTTGGATCCGGGACGGGAGCAGTACTTC,CASSLDPGREQYF
.,many,TRBJ1-6,TRBV18,15,TGTGCCAGCTCACCCGGGCAGGGCGAAACCTCACCCCTCCACTTT,CASSPGQGETSPLHF
.,few,TRBJ2-2,TRBV2,14,TGTGCCAGCAGAACCGGGACGTCGGTCGGGGAGCTGTTTTTT,CASRTGTSVGELFF
TRBD2,many,TRBJ2-1,TRBV7-6,17,TGTGCCAGCAGCCTAGCGGGGGGGAGATCTACACTCAATGAGCAGTTCTTC,CASSLAGGRSTLNEQFF
.,many,TRBJ2-3,TRBV3-1,15,TGTGCCAGCAGCCAAGATCCTGGGACTGCATATACGCAGTATTTT,CASSQDPGTAYTQYF
TRBD2,few,TRBJ2-1,TRBV30,19,TGTGCCTGGAGTGTACAAGCTGGGTGGGGGGGGAGCTCCTACAATGAGCAGTTCTTC,CAWSVQAGWGGSSYNEQFF
.,.,TRBJ2-6,TRBV5-1,19,TGCGCCAGCAGCTCAACCCAGGGGCTCCCTAACTCTGGGGCCAACGTCCTGACTTTC,CASSSTQGLPNSGANVLTF
.,few,TRBJ2-2,TRBV2,15,TGTGCCAGCAGTGTCCGGGCTCTAAGGACCGGGGAGCTGTTTTTT,CASSVRALRTGELFF
.,few,TRBJ2-2,TRBV7-8,15,TGTGCCAGCAGCTTTTCCCTGGCGAACACCGGGGAGCTGTTTTTT,CASSFSLANTGELFF
.,.,TRBJ2-6,TRBV11-2,16,TGTGCCAGCAGCCGTGGGCGGGGCCAGTGGGCCAACGTCCTGACTTTC,CASSRGRGQWANVLTF
TRBD2,many,TRBJ2-3,TRBV11-2,14,TGTGCCAGCAGCCAGCGCGCGGGGGCAGATACGCAGTATTTT,CASSQRAGADTQYF
TRBD1,.,TRBJ1-5,TRBV5-8,15,TGTGCCAGCAGCCGACAGGGGGCAATTAGTCAGCCCCAGCATTTT,CASSRQGAISQPQHF
TRBD2,many,TRBJ2-3,TRBV2,20,TGTGCCAGCAGTGAAGGGCGCCAGGGGACTAGCGGGAGGGGGGCAGATACGCAGTATTTT,CASSEGRQGTSGRGADTQYF
.,many,TRBJ1-4,TRBV30,11,TGTGCCTGGAGCCAATCAGCTAAACTGTTTTTT,CAWSQSAKLFF
TRBD2,few,TRBJ2-2,TRBV11-1,15,TGTGCCAGCAGCACGACTAGCGGGAGATCCGGGGAGCTGTTTTTT,CASSTTSGRSGELFF
.,few,TRBJ2-7,TRBV19,15,TGTGCCAGTAGCAACGTTTATGGCCAATCCTACGAGCAGTACTTC,CASSNVYGQSYEQYF
.,few,TRBJ1-2,TRBV15,15,TGTGCCACCAGCAGAGATTTAGGAGAAGGATATGGCTACACCTTC,CATSRDLGEGYGYTF
.,.,TRBJ1-6,TRBV4-1,16,TGCGCCAGCAGCCAAGTTAACAGGGTAGCGGATTCACCCCTCCACTTT,CASSQVNRVADSPLHF
TRBD2,few,TRBJ2-2,TRBV6-1,14,TGTGCCAGCAGGACCAGCGGGAACTCCGGGGAGCTGTTTTTT,CASRTSGNSGELFF
TRBD2,.,TRBJ2-2,TRBV12-3/TRBV12-4,17,TGTGCCAGCAGCTCCGGGACTAGCGGGGCGAACACCGGGGAGCTGTTTTTT,CASSSGTSGANTGELFF
TRBD2,many,TRBJ2-7,TRBV6-1,15,TGTGCCAGCAGTGAAAGGGTAGCGGGGCCCTACGAGCAGTACTTC,CASSERVAGPYEQYF
.,many,TRBJ2-1,TRBV30,12,TGTGCCTGGAGTAGGAACTACAATGAGCAGTTCTTC,CAWSRNYNEQFF
.,many,TRBJ1-4,TRBV18,15,TGTGCCAGCTCCCAGCTTGAGGGGCCGAATGAAAAACTGTTTTTT,CASSQLEGPNEKLFF
TRBD1,many,TRBJ1-1,TRBV6-2/TRBV6-3,16,TGTGCCAGCACTTCCAACAGGGGTGGCAGCGACACTGAAGCTTTCTTT,CASTSNRGGSDTEAFF
.,.,TRBJ2-3,TRBV7-9,17,TGTGCCAGCAGCTTAGGGGGGGCTAGCGGAGGCACAGATACGCAGTATTTT,CASSLGGASGGTDTQYF
.,many,TRBJ2-1,TRBV12-3/TRBV12-4,12,TGTGCCAGCAGTCCCATTGACAATGAGCAGTTCTTC,CASSPIDNEQFF
.,.,TRBJ2-1,TRBV2,14,TGTGCCAGCAGTGGGAGCGTAAGGATGAGTGAGCAGTTCTTC,CASSGSVRMSEQFF
TRBD2,few,TRBJ2-7,TRBV20-1,14,TGCAGTGCTATAACTAGCGGGGGCCCCTACGAGCAGTACTTC,CSAITSGGPYEQYF
.,.,TRBJ1-2,TRBV6-1,15,TGTGCCAGCAGTGACGGCCAGGGGAATTTTGGTGGCTACACCTTC,CASSDGQGNFGGYTF
.,many,TRBJ1-1,TRBV20-1,14,TGCAGTGCTGTATACTTAGTCCGCATCACTGAAGCTTTCTTT,CSAVYLVRITEAFF
.,few,TRBJ2-1,TRBV12-3/TRBV12-4,15,TGTGCCAGCAGTCCACTGGGAGCGACCCCTAATGAGCAGTTCTTC,CASSPLGATPNEQFF
TRBD1,.,TRBJ2-7,TRBV12-3/TRBV12-4,14,TGTGCCAGCAGTTTATCGGACAGGGGCTACGAGCAGTACTTC,CASSLSDRGYEQYF
.,many,TRBJ2-3,TRBV5-8,16,TGTGCCAGCAGCTTGGCGGCGAGGTCATCCACAGATACGCAGTATTTT,CASSLAARSSTDTQYF
.,many,TRBJ1-4,TRBV19,14,TGTGCCAGTAGTCAGGGGCCAACTAATGAAAAACTGTTTTTT,CASSQGPTNEKLFF
.,.,TRBJ2-7,TRBV4-1,15,TGCGCCAGCAGCCAGACAGAGTCATACTCCTACGAGCAGTACTTC,CASSQTESYSYEQYF
.,many,TRBJ1-1,TRBV28,13,TGTGCCAGCAGACGATTAGCGGACACTGAAGCTTTCTTT,CASRRLADTEAFF
.,few,TRBJ1-6,TRBV4-1,14,TGCGCCAGCACCTCCGTAGGGGATAATTCACCCCTCCACTTT,CASTSVGDNSPLHF
TRBD1,many,TRBJ1-1,TRBV7-6,16,TGTGCCAGCAGCCCTCAGACAGGGGGGATGAACACTGAAGCTTTCTTT,CASSPQTGGMNTEAFF
TRBD1,many,TRBJ2-1,TRBV29-1,13,TGCAGCGTAGACAGGGGCATCTACAATGAGCAGTTCTTC,CSVDRGIYNEQFF
TRBD2,many,TRBJ2-1,TRBV7-2,16,TGTGCCAGCAGCTATGACTCGAGCGGGGGGCCCAATGAGCAGTTCTTC,CASSYDSSGGPNEQFF
TRBD2,few,TRBJ2-2,TRBV2,18,TGTGCCAGCAGTGAGCGGGGGGAGGGCCAAGTCAACGCCGGGGAGCTGTTTTTT,CASSERGEGQVNAGELFF
TRBD2,many,TRBJ2-7,TRBV3-1,15,TGTGCCAGCAGCCAGAGGACTAGCGGGATCTACGAGCAGTACTTC,CASSQRTSGIYEQYF
TRBD2,few,TRBJ2-3,TRBV7-9,16,TGTGCCAGCAGCCCTAATAGCGGGAGAGGAACAGATACGCAGTATTTT,CASSPNSGRGTDTQYF
.,.,TRBJ2-4,TRBV6-1,10,TGTGCCAGCAGTGAGGGACTTCGGTACTTC,CASSEGLRYF
.,few,TRBJ2-1,TRBV7-8,13,TGTGCCAGCAGCTTAGTCGGGTGGGGTGAGCAGTTCTTC,CASSLVGWGEQFF
TRBD1,few,TRBJ2-6,TRBV27,20,TGTGCCAGCAGAGCCGCCATCTGGACAGGGGAGGGTTCGGGGGCCAACGTCCTGACTTTC,CASRAAIWTGEGSGANVLTF
.,many,TRBJ2-2,TRBV30,15,TGTGCCTGGAGTGTGCGTTTACAGGGTGCCGGGGAGCTGTTTTTT,CAWSVRLQGAGELFF
.,few,TRBJ1-6,TRBV2,13,TGTGCCAGCAGTGACCAGGGGAATTCACCCCTCCACTTT,CASSDQGNSPLHF
TRBD1,many,TRBJ1-2,TRBV3-1,16,TGTGCCAGCAGCCAAGATTCGACGACAGGGGCCTATGGCTACACCTTC,CASSQDSTTGAYGYTF
TRBD2,many,TRBJ2-1,TRBV7-9,14,TGTGCCAGCAGCTTACTAGCGGGGGACAATGAGCAGTTCTTC,CASSLLAGDNEQFF